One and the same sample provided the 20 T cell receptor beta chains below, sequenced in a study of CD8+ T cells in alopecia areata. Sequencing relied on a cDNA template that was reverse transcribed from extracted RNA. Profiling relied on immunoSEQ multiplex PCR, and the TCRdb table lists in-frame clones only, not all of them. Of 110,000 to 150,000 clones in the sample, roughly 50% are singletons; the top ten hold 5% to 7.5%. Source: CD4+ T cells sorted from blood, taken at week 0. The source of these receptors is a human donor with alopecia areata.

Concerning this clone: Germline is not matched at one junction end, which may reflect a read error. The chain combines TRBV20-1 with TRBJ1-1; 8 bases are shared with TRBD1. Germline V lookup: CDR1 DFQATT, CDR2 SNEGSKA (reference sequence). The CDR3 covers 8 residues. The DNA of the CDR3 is TGCAGTGCCGCGGACAGGGCTTTT. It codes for CSAADRAF.

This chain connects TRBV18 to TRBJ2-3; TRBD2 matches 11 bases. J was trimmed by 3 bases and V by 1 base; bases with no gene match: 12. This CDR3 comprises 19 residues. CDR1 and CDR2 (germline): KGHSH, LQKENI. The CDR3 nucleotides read TGTGCCAGCTCACCACGGCTAGCGGGGGGTCGGCGGGGGACAGATACGCAGTATTTT. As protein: CASSPRLAGGRRGTDTQYF.

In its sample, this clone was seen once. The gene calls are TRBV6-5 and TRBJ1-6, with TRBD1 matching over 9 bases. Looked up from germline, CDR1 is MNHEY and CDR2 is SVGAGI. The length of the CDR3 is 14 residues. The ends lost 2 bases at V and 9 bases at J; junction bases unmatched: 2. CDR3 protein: CASSYTGGTSPLHF. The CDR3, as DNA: TGTGCCAGCAGTTACACAGGGGGCACTTCACCCCTCCACTTT.

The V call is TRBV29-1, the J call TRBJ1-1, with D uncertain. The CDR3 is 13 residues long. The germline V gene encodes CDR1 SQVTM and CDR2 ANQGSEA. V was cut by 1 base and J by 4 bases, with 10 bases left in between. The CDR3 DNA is TGCAGCGTTGAAGGGCGACTGGGCACTGAAGCTTTCTTT. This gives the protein CSVEGRLGTEAFF.

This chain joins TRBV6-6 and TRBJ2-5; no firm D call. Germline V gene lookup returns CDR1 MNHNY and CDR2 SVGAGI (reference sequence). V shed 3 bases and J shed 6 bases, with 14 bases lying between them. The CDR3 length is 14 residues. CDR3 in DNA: TGTGCCAGCAGTTATACAGTTCTCCTACAGACCCAGTACTTC. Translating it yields CASSYTVLLQTQYF.

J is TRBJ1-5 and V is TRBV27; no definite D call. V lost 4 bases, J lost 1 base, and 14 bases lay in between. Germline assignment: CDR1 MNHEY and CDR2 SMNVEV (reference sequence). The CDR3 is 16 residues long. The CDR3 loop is CASSSRIYGSNQPQHF. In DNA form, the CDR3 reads TGTGCCAGCAGTTCACGAATTTACGGAAGCAATCAGCCCCAGCATTTT.

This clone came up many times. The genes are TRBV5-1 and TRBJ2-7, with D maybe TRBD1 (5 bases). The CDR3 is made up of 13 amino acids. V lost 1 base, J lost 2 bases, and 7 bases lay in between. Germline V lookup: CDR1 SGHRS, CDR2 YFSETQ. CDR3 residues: CASSLTTAYEQYF. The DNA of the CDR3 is TGCGCCAGCAGCTTGACGACAGCCTACGAGCAGTACTTC.

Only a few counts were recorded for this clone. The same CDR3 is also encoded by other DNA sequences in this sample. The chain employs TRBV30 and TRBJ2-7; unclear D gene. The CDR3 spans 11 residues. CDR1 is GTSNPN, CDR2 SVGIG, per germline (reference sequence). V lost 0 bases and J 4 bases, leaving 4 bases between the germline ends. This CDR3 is CAWSVRYEQYF. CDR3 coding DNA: TGTGCCTGGAGTGTACGGTACGAGCAGTACTTC. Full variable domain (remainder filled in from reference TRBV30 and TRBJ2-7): SQTIHQWPATLVQPVGSPLSLECTVEGTSNPNLYWYRQAAGRGLQLLFYSVGIGQISSEVPQNLSASRPQDRQFILSSKKLLLSDSGFYLCAWSVRYEQYFGPGTRLTVT.

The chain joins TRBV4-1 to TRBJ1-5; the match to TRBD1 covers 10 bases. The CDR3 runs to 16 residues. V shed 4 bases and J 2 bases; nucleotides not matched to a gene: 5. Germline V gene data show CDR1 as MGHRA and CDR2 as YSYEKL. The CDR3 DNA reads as TGCGCCAGCAGCCGTTCGACAGGGGGCGGCAATCAGCCCCAGCATTTT. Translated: CASSRSTGGGNQPQHF.

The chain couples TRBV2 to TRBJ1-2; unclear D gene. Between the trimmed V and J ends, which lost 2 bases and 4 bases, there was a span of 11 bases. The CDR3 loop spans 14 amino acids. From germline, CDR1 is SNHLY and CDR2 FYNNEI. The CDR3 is CASSENARVYGYTF. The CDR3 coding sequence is TGTGCCAGCAGTGAAAATGCCCGGGTCTATGGCTACACCTTC.

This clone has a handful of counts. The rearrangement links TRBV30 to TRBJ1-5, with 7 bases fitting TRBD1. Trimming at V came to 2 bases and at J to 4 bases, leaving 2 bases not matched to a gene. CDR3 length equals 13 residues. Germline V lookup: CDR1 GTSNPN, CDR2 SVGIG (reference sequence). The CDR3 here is CAWSPTGNQPQHF. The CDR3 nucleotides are TGTGCCTGGAGTCCGACAGGGAATCAGCCCCAGCATTTT. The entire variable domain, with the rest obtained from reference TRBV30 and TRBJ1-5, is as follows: SQTIHQWPATLVQPVGSPLSLECTVEGTSNPNLYWYRQAAGRGLQLLFYSVGIGQISSEVPQNLSASRPQDRQFILSSKKLLLSDSGFYLCAWSPTGNQPQHFGDGTRLSIL.

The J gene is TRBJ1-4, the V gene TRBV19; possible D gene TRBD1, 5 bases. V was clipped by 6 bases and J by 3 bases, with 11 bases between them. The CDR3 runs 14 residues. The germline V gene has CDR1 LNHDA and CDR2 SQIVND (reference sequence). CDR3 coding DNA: TGTGCCAGTAGACCCGGGGGTGCTAATGAAAAACTGTTTTTT. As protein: CASRPGGANEKLFF.

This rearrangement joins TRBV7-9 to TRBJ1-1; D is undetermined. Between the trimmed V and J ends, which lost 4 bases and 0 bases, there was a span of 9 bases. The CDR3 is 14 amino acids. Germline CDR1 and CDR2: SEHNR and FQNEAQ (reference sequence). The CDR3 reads CASSSREMNTEAFF. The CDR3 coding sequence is TGTGCCAGCAGCTCACGGGAAATGAACACTGAAGCTTTCTTT.

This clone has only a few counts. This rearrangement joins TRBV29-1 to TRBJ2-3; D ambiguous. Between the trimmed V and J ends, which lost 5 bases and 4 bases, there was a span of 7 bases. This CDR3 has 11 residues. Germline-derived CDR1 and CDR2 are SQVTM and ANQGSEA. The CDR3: CSVLFPDTQYF. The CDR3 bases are TGCAGCGTTTTATTCCCAGATACGCAGTATTTT.

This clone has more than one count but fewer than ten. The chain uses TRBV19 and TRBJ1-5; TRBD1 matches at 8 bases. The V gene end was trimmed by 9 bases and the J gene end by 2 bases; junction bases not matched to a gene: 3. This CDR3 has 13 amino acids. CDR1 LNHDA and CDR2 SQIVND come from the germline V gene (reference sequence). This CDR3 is CASGGQGNQPQHF. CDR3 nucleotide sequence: TGTGCCAGCGGGGGACAGGGCAATCAGCCCCAGCATTTT.

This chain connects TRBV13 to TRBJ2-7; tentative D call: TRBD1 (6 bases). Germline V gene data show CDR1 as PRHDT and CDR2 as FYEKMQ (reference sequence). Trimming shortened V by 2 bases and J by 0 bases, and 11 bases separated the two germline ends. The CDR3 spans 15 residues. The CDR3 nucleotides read TGTGCCAGCAGCTTAAGAGTCAGGGGCTCCTACGAGCAGTACTTC. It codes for CASSLRVRGSYEQYF.

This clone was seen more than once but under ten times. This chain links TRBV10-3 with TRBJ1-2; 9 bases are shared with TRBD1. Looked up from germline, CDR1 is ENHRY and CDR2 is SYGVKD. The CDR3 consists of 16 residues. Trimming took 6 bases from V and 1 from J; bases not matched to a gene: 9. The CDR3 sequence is CAISAGQGKINYGYTF. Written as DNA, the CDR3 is TGTGCCATCAGCGCTGGACAGGGGAAGATTAACTATGGCTACACCTTC.

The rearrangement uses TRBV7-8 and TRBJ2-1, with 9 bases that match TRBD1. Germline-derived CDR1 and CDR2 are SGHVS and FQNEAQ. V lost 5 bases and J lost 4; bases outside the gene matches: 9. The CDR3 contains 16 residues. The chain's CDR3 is CASSGQWDRVYNEQFF. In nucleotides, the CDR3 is TGTGCCAGCAGCGGGCAGTGGGACAGGGTGTACAATGAGCAGTTCTTC. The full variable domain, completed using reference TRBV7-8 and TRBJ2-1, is GAGVSQSPRYKVAKRGQDVALRCDPISGHVSLFWYQQALGQGPEFLTYFQNEAQLDKSGLPSDRFFAERPEGSVSTLKIQRTQQEDSAVYLCASSGQWDRVYNEQFFGPGTRLTVL.

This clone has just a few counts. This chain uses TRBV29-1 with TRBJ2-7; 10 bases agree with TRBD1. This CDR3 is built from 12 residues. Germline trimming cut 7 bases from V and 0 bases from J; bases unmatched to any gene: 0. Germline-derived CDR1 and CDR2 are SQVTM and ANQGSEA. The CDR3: CSGTGGSYEQYF. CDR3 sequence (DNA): TGCAGCGGGACAGGGGGCTCCTACGAGCAGTACTTC.

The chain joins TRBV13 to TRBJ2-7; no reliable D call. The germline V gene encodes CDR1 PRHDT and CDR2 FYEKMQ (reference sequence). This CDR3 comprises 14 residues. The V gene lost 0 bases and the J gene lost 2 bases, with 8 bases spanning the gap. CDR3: CASSLGRPTYEQYF. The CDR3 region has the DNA TGTGCCAGCAGCTTAGGGAGGCCGACCTACGAGCAGTACTTC.